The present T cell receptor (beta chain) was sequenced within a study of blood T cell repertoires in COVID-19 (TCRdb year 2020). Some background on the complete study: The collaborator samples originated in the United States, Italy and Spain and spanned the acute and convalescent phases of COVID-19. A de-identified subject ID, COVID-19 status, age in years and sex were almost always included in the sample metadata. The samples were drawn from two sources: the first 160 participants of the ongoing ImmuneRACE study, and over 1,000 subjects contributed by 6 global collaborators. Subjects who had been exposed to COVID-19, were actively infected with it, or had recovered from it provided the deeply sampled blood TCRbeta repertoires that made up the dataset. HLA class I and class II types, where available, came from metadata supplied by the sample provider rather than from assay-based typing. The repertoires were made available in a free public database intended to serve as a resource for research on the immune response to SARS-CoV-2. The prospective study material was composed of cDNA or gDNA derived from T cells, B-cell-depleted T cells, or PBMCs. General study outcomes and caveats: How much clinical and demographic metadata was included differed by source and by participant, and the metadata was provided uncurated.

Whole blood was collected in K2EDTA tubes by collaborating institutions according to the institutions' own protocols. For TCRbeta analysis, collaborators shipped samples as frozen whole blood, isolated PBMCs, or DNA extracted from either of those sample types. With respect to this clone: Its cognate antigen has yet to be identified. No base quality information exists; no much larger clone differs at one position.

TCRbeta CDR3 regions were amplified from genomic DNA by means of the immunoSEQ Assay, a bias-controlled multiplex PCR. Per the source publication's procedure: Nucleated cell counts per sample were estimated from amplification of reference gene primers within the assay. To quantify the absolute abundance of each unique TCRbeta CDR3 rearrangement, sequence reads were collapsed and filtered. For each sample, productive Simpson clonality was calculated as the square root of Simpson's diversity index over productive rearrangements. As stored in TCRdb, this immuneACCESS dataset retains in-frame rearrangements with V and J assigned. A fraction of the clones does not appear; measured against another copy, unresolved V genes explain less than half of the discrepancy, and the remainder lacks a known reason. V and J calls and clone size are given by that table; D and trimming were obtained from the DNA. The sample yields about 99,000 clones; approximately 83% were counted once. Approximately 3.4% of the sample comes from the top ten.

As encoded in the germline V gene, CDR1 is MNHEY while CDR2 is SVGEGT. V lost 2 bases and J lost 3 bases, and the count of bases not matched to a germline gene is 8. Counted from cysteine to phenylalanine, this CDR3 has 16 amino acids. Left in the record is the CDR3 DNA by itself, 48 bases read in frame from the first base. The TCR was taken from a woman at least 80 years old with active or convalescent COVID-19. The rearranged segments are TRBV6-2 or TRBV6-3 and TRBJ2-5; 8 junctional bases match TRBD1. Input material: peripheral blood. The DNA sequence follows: TGTGCCAGCAGTTACGGGCAGGGGGCAAGAAAAGAGACCCAGTACTTC. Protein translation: CASSYGQGARKETQYF.